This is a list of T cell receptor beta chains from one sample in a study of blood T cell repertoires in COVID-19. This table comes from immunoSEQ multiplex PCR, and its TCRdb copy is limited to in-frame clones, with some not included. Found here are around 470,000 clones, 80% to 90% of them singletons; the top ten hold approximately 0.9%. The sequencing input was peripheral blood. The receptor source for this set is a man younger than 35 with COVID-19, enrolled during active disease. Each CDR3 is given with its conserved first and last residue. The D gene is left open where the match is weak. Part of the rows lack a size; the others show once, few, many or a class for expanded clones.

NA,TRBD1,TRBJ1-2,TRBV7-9,CASSDLDRGRDYGYTF,TGTGCCAGCAGCGACCTGGACAGGGGGCGCGACTATGGCTACACCTTC
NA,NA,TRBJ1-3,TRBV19,CASSNADLGGYSGNTIYF,TGTGCCAGTAGTAACGCCGACTTAGGCGGTTACTCTGGAAACACCATATATTTT
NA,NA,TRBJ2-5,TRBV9,CASSVAGQGMETQYF,TGTGCCAGCAGCGTAGCAGGTCAGGGGATGGAGACCCAGTACTTC
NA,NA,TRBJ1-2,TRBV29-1,CSVAAGANYGYTF,TGCAGCGTAGCGGCAGGCGCTAACTATGGCTACACCTTC
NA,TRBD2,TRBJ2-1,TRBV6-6,CASSQLAGGLVDNEQFF,TGTGCCAGCAGTCAACTAGCGGGGGGGCTCGTCGACAATGAGCAGTTCTTC
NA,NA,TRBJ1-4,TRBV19,CASSSYHTSSNEKLFF,TGTGCCAGTAGTTCTTATCATACTTCATCTAATGAAAAACTGTTTTTT
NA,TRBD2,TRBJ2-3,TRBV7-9,CASSLAPAGEYF,TGTGCCAGCAGCTTAGCGCCGGCGGGAGAGTATTTT
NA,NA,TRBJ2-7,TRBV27,CASSFGEAYEQYF,TGTGCCAGCAGTTTTGGGGAGGCCTACGAGCAGTACTTC
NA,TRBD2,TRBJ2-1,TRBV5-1,CASSRLAPGEQFF,TGCGCCAGCAGCAGACTAGCGCCGGGGGAGCAGTTCTTC
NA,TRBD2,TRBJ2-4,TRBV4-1,CASSQVIAGVQTKNIQYF,TGCGCCAGCAGCCAAGTTATAGCGGGAGTACAAACCAAAAACATTCAGTACTTC
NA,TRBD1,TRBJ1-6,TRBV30,CAWSPGAAGGSPLHF,TGTGCCTGGAGTCCTGGGGCCGCAGGGGGGTCACCCCTCCACTTT
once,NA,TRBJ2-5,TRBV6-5,CASTLTQEETQYF,TGTGCCAGCACCCTCACTCAGGAAGAGACCCAGTACTTC
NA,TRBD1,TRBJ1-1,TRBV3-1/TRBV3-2,CASSIQGDTEAFF,TGTGCCAGCAGCATACAGGGGGACACTGAAGCTTTCTTT
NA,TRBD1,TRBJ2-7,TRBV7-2,CASSFGTGTYEQYF,TGTGCCAGCAGCTTTGGGACAGGTACCTACGAGCAGTACTTC
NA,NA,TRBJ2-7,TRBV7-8,CASSLSDSYEQYF,TGTGCCAGCAGCTTAAGCGATTCTTACGAGCAGTACTTC
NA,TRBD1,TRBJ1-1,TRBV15,CATSRGTGTGGLNTEAFF,TGTGCCACCAGCAGAGGTACCGGGACAGGGGGCCTAAACACTGAAGCTTTCTTT
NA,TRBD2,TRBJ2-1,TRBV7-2,CASSSRPPPLAGLYNEQFF,TGTGCCAGCAGCTCGCGACCCCCGCCCCTAGCGGGGCTGTACAATGAGCAGTTCTTC
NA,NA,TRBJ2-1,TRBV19,CASSIAAGYYNEQFF,TGTGCCAGTAGTATAGCGGCGGGCTACTACAATGAGCAGTTCTTC
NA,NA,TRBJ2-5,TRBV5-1,CASRLTGQETQYF,TGCGCCAGCAGACTTACGGGACAAGAGACCCAGTACTTC
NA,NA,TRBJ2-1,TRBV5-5,CASSLSIRGLAEYNEQFF,TGTGCCAGCAGTCTCTCTATTCGGGGGCTAGCGGAGTACAATGAGCAGTTCTTC
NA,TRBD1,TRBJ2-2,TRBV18,CASSPGQAANTGELFF,TGTGCCAGCTCACCTGGACAGGCCGCGAACACCGGGGAGCTGTTTTTT
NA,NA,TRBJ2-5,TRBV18,CASSPRAGHQETQYF,TGTGCCAGCTCACCACGGGCAGGCCATCAAGAGACCCAGTACTTC
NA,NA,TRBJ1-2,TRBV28,CASSFGGYGYTF,TGTGCCAGCAGTTTTGGGGGGTATGGCTACACCTTC
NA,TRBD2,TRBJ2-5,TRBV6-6,CASSYSSGGGETQYF,TGTGCCAGCAGTTATTCTAGCGGGGGAGGGGAGACCCAGTACTTC